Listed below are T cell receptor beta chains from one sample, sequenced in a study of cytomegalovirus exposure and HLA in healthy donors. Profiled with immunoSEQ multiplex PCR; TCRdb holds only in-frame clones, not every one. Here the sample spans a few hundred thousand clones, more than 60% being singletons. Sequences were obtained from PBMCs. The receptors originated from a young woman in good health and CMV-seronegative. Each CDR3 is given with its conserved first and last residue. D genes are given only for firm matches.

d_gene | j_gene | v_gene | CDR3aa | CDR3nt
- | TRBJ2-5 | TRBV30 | CACSNGGRLETQYF | TGTGCCTGCTCGAACGGAGGGCGGCTAGAGACCCAGTACTTC
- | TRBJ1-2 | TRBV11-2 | CASSSQGAEDGYTF | TGTGCCAGCAGCTCACAGGGAGCGGAGGATGGCTACACCTTC
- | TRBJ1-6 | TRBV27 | CASSFGGNSPLHF | TGTGCCAGCAGTTTCGGGGGAAATTCACCCCTCCACTTT
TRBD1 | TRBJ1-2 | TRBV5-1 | CASSLYRDRGFDGYTF | TGCGCCAGCAGCTTGTATCGGGACAGGGGTTTTGATGGCTACACCTTC
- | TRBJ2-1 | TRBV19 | CASNGGLANYNEQFF | TGTGCCAGTAACGGCGGGCTAGCTAACTACAATGAGCAGTTCTTC
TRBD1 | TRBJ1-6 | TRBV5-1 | CASSLTGDHSPLHF | TGCGCCAGCAGCTTGACAGGGGACCATTCACCCCTCCACTTT
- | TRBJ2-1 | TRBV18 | CASFTGDNEQFF | TGTGCCAGCTTCACCGGGGACAATGAGCAGTTCTTC
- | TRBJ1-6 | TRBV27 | CASSPVGPLPLHF | TGTGCCAGCAGTCCGGTGGGCCCCTTACCCCTCCACTTT
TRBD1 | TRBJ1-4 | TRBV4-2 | CASSRTGENEKLFF | TGTGCCAGCAGCCGGACAGGGGAAAATGAAAAACTGTTTTTT
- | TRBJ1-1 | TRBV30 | CAWSSGGGTEAFF | TGTGCCTGGAGTTCGGGGGGAGGAACTGAAGCTTTCTTT
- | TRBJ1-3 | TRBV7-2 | CASSLEGDSGNTIYF | TGTGCCAGCAGCTTAGAAGGGGACTCTGGAAACACCATATATTTT
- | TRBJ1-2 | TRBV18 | CASSPGQGDSYGYTF | TGTGCCAGCTCACCAGGGCAAGGAGACAGCTATGGCTACACCTTC
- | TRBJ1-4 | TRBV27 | CASSSGEGKLFF | TGTGCCAGCAGTTCAGGGGAAGGAAAACTGTTTTTT